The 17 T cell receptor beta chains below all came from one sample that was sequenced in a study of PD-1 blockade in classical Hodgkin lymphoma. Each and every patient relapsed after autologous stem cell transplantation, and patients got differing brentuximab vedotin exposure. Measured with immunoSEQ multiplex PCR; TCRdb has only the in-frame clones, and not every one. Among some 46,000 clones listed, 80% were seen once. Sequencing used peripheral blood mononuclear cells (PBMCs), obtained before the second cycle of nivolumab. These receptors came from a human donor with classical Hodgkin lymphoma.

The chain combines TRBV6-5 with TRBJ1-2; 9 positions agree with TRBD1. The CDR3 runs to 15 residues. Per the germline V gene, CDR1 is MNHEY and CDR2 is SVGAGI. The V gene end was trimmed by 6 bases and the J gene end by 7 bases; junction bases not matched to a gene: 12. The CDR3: CASRIGGQGAGGYTF. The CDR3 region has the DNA TGTGCCAGCAGGATCGGGGGACAGGGAGCAGGTGGCTACACCTTC.

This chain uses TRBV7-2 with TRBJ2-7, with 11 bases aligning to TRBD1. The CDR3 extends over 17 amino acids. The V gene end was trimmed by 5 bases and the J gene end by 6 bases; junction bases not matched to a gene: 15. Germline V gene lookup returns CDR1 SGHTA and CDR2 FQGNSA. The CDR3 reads CASSAESPDRGPGEQYF. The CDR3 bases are TGTGCCAGCAGCGCCGAATCCCCGGACAGGGGGCCGGGCGAGCAGTACTTC.

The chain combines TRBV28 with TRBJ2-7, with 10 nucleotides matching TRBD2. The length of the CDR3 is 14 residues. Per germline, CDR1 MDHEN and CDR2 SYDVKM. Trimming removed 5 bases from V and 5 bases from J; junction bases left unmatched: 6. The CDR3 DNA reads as TGTGCCAGCAGTCCTAGCGGGAGTGCCCACGAGCAGTACTTC. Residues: CASSPSGSAHEQYF.

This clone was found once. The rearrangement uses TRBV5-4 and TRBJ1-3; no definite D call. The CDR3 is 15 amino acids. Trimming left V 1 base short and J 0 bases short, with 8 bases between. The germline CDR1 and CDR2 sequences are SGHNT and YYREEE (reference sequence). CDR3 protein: CASSLNIPSGNTIYF. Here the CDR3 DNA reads TGTGCCAGCAGCTTGAACATTCCCTCTGGAAACACCATATATTTT.

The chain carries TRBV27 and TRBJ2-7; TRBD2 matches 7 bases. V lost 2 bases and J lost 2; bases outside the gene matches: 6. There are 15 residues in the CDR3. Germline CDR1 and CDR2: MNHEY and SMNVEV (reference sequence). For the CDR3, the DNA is TGTGCCAGCAGTTTAATGGCGGGAGCAGCCTACGAGCAGTACTTC. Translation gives CASSLMAGAAYEQYF.

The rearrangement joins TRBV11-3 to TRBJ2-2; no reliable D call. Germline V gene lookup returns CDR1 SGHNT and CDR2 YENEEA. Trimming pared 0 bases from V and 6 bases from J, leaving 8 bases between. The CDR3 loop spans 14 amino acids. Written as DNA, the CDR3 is TGTGCCAGCAGCTTAGATCCCGGCGCCGGGGAGCTGTTTTTT. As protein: CASSLDPGAGELFF. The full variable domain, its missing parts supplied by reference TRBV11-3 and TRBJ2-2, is EAGVVQSPRYKIIEKKQPVAFWCNPISGHNTLYWYLQNLGQGPELLIRYENEEAVDDSQLPKDRFSAERLKGVDSTLKIQPAELGDSAVYLCASSLDPGAGELFFGEGSRLTVL.

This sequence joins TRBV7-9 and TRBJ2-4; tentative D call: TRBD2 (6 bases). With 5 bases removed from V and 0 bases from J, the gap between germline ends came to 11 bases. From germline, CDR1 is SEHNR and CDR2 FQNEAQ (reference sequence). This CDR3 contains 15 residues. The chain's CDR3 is CASSPSGVAKNIQYF. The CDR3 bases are TGTGCCAGCAGCCCATCGGGGGTAGCCAAAAACATTCAGTACTTC.

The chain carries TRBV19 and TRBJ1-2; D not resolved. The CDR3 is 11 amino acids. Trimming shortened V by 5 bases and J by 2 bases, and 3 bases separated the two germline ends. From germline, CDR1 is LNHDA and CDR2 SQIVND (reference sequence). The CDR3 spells CASSQNYGYTF. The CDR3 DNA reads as TGTGCCAGTAGTCAGAACTATGGCTACACCTTC.

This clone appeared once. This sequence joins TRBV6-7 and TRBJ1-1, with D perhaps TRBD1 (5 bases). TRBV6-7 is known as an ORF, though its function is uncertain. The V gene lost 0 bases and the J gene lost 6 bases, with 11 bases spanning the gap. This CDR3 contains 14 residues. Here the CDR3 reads CASSYSLGGAEAFF. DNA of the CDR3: TGTGCCAGCAGTTACTCCCTGGGGGGGGCTGAAGCTTTCTTT.

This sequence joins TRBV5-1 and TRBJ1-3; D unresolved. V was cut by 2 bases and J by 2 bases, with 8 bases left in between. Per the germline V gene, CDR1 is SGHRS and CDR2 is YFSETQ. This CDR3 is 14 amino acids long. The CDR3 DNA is TGCGCCAGCAGCTTAAGTGGGGCTGGAAACACCATATATTTT. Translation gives CASSLSGAGNTIYF.

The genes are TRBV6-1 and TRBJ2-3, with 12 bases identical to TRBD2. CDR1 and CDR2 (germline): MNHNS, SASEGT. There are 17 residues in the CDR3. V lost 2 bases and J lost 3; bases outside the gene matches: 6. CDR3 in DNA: TGTGCCAGCAGTGAAACCCTAGCGGGGGGGCTGACAGATACGCAGTATTTT. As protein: CASSETLAGGLTDTQYF.

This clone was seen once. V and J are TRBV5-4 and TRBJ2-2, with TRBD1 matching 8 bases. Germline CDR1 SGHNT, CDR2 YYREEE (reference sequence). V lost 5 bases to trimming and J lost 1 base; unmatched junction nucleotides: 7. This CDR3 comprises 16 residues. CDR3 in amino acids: CASSSGGTGNTGELFF. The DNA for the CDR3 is TGTGCCAGCAGTTCGGGTGGGACAGGGAACACCGGGGAGCTGTTTTTT.

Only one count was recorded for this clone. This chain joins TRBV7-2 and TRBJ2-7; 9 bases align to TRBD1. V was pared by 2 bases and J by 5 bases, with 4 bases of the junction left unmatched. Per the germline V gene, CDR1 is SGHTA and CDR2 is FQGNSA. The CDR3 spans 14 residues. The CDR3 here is CASSLIQGANEQYF. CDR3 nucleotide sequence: TGTGCCAGCAGCTTAATACAGGGGGCAAACGAGCAGTACTTC.

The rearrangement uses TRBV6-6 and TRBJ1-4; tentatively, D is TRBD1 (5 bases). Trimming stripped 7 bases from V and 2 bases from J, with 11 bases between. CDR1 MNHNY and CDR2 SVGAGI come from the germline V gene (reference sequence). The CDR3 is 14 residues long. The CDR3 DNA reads TGTGCCAGCACCCAGGGAGCCACTAATGAAAAACTGTTTTTT. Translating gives CASTQGATNEKLFF.

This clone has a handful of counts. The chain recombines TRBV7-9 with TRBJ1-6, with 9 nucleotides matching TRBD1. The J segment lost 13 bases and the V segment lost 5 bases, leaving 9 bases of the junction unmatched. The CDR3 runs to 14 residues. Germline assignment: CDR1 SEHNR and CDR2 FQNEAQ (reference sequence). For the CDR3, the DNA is TGTGCCAGCAGCGGACAGGGGCCGGTGCGTCCCCTCCACTTT. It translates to CASSGQGPVRPLHF.

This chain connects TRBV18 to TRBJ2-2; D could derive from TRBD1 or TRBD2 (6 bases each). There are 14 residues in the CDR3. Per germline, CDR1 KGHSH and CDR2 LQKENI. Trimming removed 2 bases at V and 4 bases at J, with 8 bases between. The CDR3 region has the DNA TGTGCCAGCTCACCAAAGGGGGGCACCGGGGAGCTGTTTTTT. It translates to CASSPKGGTGELFF.

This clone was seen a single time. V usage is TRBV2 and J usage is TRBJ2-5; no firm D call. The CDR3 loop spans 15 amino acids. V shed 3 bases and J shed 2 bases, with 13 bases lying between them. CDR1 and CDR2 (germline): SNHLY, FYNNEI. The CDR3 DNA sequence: TGTGCCAGCAGTGAGTACGGGTTTTGGCAAGAGACCCAGTACTTC. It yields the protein CASSEYGFWQETQYF.